These 25 T cell receptor beta chains were sequenced from one sample in a study of PD-L1 blockade in urothelial cancer. Assay: immunoSEQ multiplex PCR; the TCRdb copy retains only in-frame clones and omits some. The data contain about 63,000 clones, about 76% of them seen just once; the ten biggest clones take up roughly 2.9%. The sample's time point: pretreatment peripheral blood. The specimen was PBMCs, collected around atezolizumab (anti-PD-L1) treatment. The receptors originated from a man between 70 and 80 years old with urothelial cancer.

The chain recombines TRBV30 with TRBJ2-6; possible D gene TRBD2, 5 bases. CDR1 is GTSNPN, CDR2 SVGIG, per germline (reference sequence). V was pared by 2 bases and J by 0 bases, with 14 bases between. The CDR3 covers 17 residues. The CDR3 sequence is CAWSPQRIHSGANVLTF. In DNA form, the CDR3 reads TGTGCCTGGAGTCCACAGCGGATTCACTCTGGGGCCAACGTCCTGACTTTC.

The chain is built from TRBV29-1 and TRBJ1-2, with 7 bases fitting TRBD1. The germline CDR1 and CDR2 sequences are SQVTM and ANQGSEA. The CDR3 is 12 residues long. V shed 4 bases, J shed 6 bases, and the junction held 5 bases outside the gene matches. The CDR3 is CSVVGTEDGYTF. DNA for the CDR3: TGCAGCGTTGTGGGGACAGAAGATGGCTACACCTTC.

The gene calls are TRBV6-1 and TRBJ1-3; 7 bases agree with TRBD1. Germline values: CDR1 MNHNS, CDR2 SASEGT. The CDR3 consists of 16 residues. Germline trimming cut 3 bases from V and 0 bases from J; bases unmatched to any gene: 5. This CDR3 reads CASSEQGGSSGNTIYF. The CDR3 region has the DNA TGTGCCAGCAGTGAGCAGGGGGGAAGCTCTGGAAACACCATATATTTT.

The chain carries TRBV7-8 and TRBJ1-4; no firm D call. Germline V gene lookup returns CDR1 SGHVS and CDR2 FQNEAQ. This CDR3 is built from 15 residues. Between the trimmed V and J ends, which lost 5 bases and 8 bases, there was a span of 18 bases. In DNA, the CDR3 is TGTGCCAGCAGCCCGCCAGAATATCCTAGGGAAAAACTGTTTTTT. Protein sequence: CASSPPEYPREKLFF.

This clone was observed a single time. This chain links TRBV11-1 with TRBJ2-2; 12 nucleotides agree with TRBD2. CDR1 and CDR2 (germline): SGHAT, FQDESV (reference sequence). The CDR3 runs to 16 residues. The ends lost 5 bases at V and 7 bases at J; junction bases unmatched: 8. The DNA for the CDR3 is TGTGCCAGCAGCCAACGACTAGCGGGAGTGGTCGGGGAGCTGTTTTTT. It is translated as CASSQRLAGVVGELFF.

This chain uses TRBV28 with TRBJ2-7, with 10 bases aligning to TRBD1. Germline V gene data show CDR1 as MDHEN and CDR2 as SYDVKM. The V gene end was trimmed by 5 bases and the J gene end by 2 bases; junction bases not matched to a gene: 3. The CDR3 runs to 14 residues. CDR3 DNA: TGTGCCAGCAGTGGAGGGACAGGGGCCTACGAGCAGTACTTC. This codes for CASSGGTGAYEQYF.

This CDR3 is CASSIRSGGNTGELFF. The CDR3 DNA is TGTGCCAGTAGTATAAGAAGCGGGGGGAACACCGGGGAGCTGTTTTTT. The rearrangement uses TRBV19 and TRBJ2-2; TRBD2 matches at 8 bases. From germline, CDR1 is LNHDA and CDR2 SQIVND (reference sequence). V lost 2 bases to trimming and J lost 1 base; unmatched junction nucleotides: 3. CDR3 size: 16 residues.

This rearrangement joins TRBV27 to TRBJ2-7, with unresolved D. This CDR3 spans 15 amino acids. Germline V gene data show CDR1 as MNHEY and CDR2 as SMNVEV (reference sequence). With 2 bases removed from V and 1 base from J, the gap between germline ends came to 12 bases. In DNA, the CDR3 is TGTGCCAGCAGTTTAAGGTCTCGAGGATCCTACGAGCAGTACTTC. This sequence encodes CASSLRSRGSYEQYF.

The chain uses TRBV29-1 and TRBJ2-7; D uncertain. Germline V gives CDR1 SQVTM, CDR2 ANQGSEA. This CDR3 has 12 amino acids. With 4 bases removed from V and 6 bases from J, the gap between germline ends came to 13 bases. The CDR3 protein is CSVVTGITEQYF. Written as DNA, the CDR3 is TGCAGCGTTGTAACGGGTATTACCGAGCAGTACTTC.

This rearrangement joins TRBV2 to TRBJ1-1, with 7 nucleotides matching TRBD1. The CDR3 length is 15 residues. Per the germline V gene, CDR1 is SNHLY and CDR2 is FYNNEI. V trimming: 2 bases; J trimming: 1 base; junction bases outside the gene matches: 4. The CDR3 nucleotides read TGTGCCAGCAGTGAACTGGCAGGGGGGAACACTGAAGCTTTCTTT. Its protein is CASSELAGGNTEAFF.

The genes are TRBV7-3 and TRBJ2-3, with D tentatively TRBD2 (5 bases). The CDR3 totals 14 residues. V was trimmed by 5 bases and J by 0 bases, leaving 9 bases between them. The V gene's germline CDR1 is SGHTA and CDR2 FQGTGA. CDR3 sequence: CASSLGASTDTQYF. Written as DNA, the CDR3 is TGTGCCAGCAGCCTGGGAGCTAGCACAGATACGCAGTATTTT.

The rearrangement links TRBV18 to TRBJ1-5, with 8 bases that match TRBD1. Germline CDR1 KGHSH, CDR2 LQKENI. With V trimmed by 2 bases and J by 4 bases, 7 bases remained unmatched. This CDR3 comprises 16 residues. The CDR3 DNA reads TGTGCCAGCTCACCAGGTGGGACAGGATCGAATCAGCCCCAGCATTTT. The encoded protein is CASSPGGTGSNQPQHF. The entire variable domain, with the rest obtained from reference TRBV18 and TRBJ1-5, is as follows: NAGVMQNPRHLVRRRGQEARLRCSPMKGHSHVYWYRQLPEEGLKFMVYLQKENIIDESGMPKERFSAEFPKEGPSILRIQQVVRGDSAAYFCASSPGGTGSNQPQHFGDGTRLSIL.

The rearrangement links TRBV18 to TRBJ2-7; 7 nucleotides match TRBD1. In germline, CDR1 is KGHSH, CDR2 LQKENI. Trimming at V came to 1 base and at J to 7 bases, leaving 4 bases not matched to a gene. This CDR3 has 13 amino acids. The CDR3 DNA sequence: TGTGCCAGCTCACCACGCTCAGGGGGAGAGCAGTACTTC. This sequence encodes CASSPRSGGEQYF. Combining the CDR3 with reference TRBV18 and TRBJ2-7 gives the whole variable domain NAGVMQNPRHLVRRRGQEARLRCSPMKGHSHVYWYRQLPEEGLKFMVYLQKENIIDESGMPKERFSAEFPKEGPSILRIQQVVRGDSAAYFCASSPRSGGEQYFGPGTRLTVT.

The chain recombines TRBV2 with TRBJ1-4, with a possible D match to TRBD1 (6 bases). Germline assignment: CDR1 SNHLY and CDR2 FYNNEI. V gave up 4 bases and J gave up 4 bases, with 10 bases separating them. The CDR3 is made up of 14 amino acids. The CDR3: CASSVGQLNEKLFF. For the CDR3, the DNA is TGTGCCAGCAGTGTTGGACAGCTTAATGAAAAACTGTTTTTT.

The genes are TRBV10-3 and TRBJ2-5, with 7 bases aligning to TRBD2. V was pared by 7 bases and J by 4 bases, with 3 bases of the junction left unmatched. CDR1 and CDR2 from the germline V gene are ENHRY and SYGVKD. This CDR3 comprises 12 residues. The CDR3 loop is CAIKASGETQYF. Written as DNA, the CDR3 is TGTGCCATCAAGGCTAGCGGAGAGACCCAGTACTTC.

The CDR3 region has the DNA TGTGCCACCAGTCCCGGGACAGGGGCCTACGAGCAGTACTTC. This sequence encodes CATSPGTGAYEQYF. The chain couples TRBV15 to TRBJ2-7; 10 nucleotides line up with TRBD1. CDR3 length: 14 residues. CDR1 is LNHNV, CDR2 YYDKDF, per germline (reference sequence). V was clipped by 6 bases and J by 2 bases; unmatched bases: 4.

V gene TRBV30 combines with J gene TRBJ2-7; TRBD1 agrees at 9 bases. Germline V gene data show CDR1 as GTSNPN and CDR2 as SVGIG (reference sequence). The length of the CDR3 is 15 residues. With V trimmed by 2 bases and J by 5 bases, 10 bases remained unmatched. CDR3: CAWSPTGQGWDEQYF. CDR3 sequence (DNA): TGTGCCTGGAGTCCTACAGGACAGGGGTGGGACGAGCAGTACTTC.

This clone has a handful of counts. The chain is built from TRBV2 and TRBJ1-5; D gene ambiguous. The germline V gene has CDR1 SNHLY and CDR2 FYNNEI. Between the trimmed V and J ends, which lost 3 bases and 4 bases, there was a span of 13 bases. The CDR3 length is 15 residues. In DNA, the CDR3 is TGTGCCAGCAGTGAGATGTCCCAGATAAATCAGCCCCAGCATTTT. Its protein product is CASSEMSQINQPQHF.

This clone is a singleton in its sample. This chain uses TRBV19 with TRBJ2-7; D is perhaps TRBD1 (6 bases). This CDR3 has 12 amino acids. Per the germline V gene, CDR1 is LNHDA and CDR2 is SQIVND (reference sequence). V was trimmed by 6 bases and J by 5 bases, leaving 11 bases between them. CDR3 bases: TGTGCCAGTAGCCCACAGGGAGACGAGCAGTACTTC. Its translation is CASSPQGDEQYF.

The V and J genes are TRBV2 and TRBJ2-7; D remains unclear. Looked up from germline, CDR1 is SNHLY and CDR2 is FYNNEI. This CDR3 is built from 12 residues. V was trimmed by 10 bases and J by 2 bases, leaving 12 bases between them. This CDR3 is CAMQITAYEQYF. The CDR3 coding sequence is TGTGCCATGCAAATTACAGCCTACGAGCAGTACTTC.

This chain joins TRBV10-3 and TRBJ1-2; D is possibly TRBD1 (6 bases). Looked up from germline, CDR1 is ENHRY and CDR2 is SYGVKD. With 10 bases removed from V and 0 bases from J, the gap between germline ends came to 15 bases. The CDR3 consists of 14 residues. CDR3 nucleotide sequence: TGTGCCACGCAAGGGGACACTTCTAACTATGGCTACACCTTC. Amino acids: CATQGDTSNYGYTF.

The chain combines TRBV7-9 with TRBJ2-3; 10 bases align to TRBD2. Germline V gives CDR1 SEHNR, CDR2 FQNEAQ (reference sequence). V lost 5 bases and J lost 4; bases outside the gene matches: 3. The CDR3 is made up of 14 amino acids. CDR3 loop: CASSPGTSADTQYF. CDR3 DNA sequence: TGTGCCAGCAGCCCGGGGACTAGCGCAGATACGCAGTATTTT.

The CDR3 spells CASSGARPYNEQFF. CDR3 coding DNA: TGTGCCAGCAGCGGAGCAAGGCCCTACAATGAGCAGTTCTTC. The chain is built from TRBV11-3 and TRBJ2-1; no firm D call. CDR3 length: 14 residues. V shed 5 bases and J shed 2 bases, with 10 bases lying between them. Germline CDR1 reads SGHNT; CDR2 reads YENEEA.

The genes are TRBV18 and TRBJ1-2; D is ambiguous. The CDR3 loop spans 15 amino acids. Per germline, CDR1 KGHSH and CDR2 LQKENI. V was clipped by 1 base and J by 3 bases, with 12 bases between them. This CDR3 reads CASSPQREGDYGYTF. Here the CDR3 DNA reads TGTGCCAGCTCACCACAACGGGAAGGAGACTATGGCTACACCTTC. Using reference TRBV18 and TRBJ1-2 for the parts outside the CDR3, the full variable domain is NAGVMQNPRHLVRRRGQEARLRCSPMKGHSHVYWYRQLPEEGLKFMVYLQKENIIDESGMPKERFSAEFPKEGPSILRIQQVVRGDSAAYFCASSPQREGDYGYTFGSGTRLTVV.

J is TRBJ2-5 and V is TRBV5-1; TRBD2 matches 11 bases. CDR1 is SGHRS, CDR2 YFSETQ, per germline. This CDR3 spans 16 amino acids. The J segment lost 6 bases and the V segment lost 3 bases, leaving 10 bases of the junction unmatched. As DNA, the CDR3 is TGCGCCAGCAGCTGGGGGCGTACTAGCGGGAGCAAGACCCAGTACTTC. This codes for CASSWGRTSGSKTQYF.